Below, 4 T cell receptor beta chains from the same sample are listed, as sequenced in a study of blood T cell repertoires in COVID-19 (dated by TCRdb to about 2020). Library preparation employed the immunoSEQ multiplex PCR assay. TCRdb limited this immuneACCESS table to in-frame rearrangements with V and J called. A share of clones is missing; checked studies link under half to unresolved V genes, and the rest is unexplained. A total of some 130,000 clones appear in this sample, around 82% of them only once. 4.5% to 5.5% of the sample comes from the top ten. Source material: PBMCs or T cells enriched from blood (not recorded which). The receptor source for this set is a man aged 40-49 years with acute COVID-19.

This chain's CDR3 is CASSLNRVKAFF. In DNA, the CDR3 is TGTGCCAGCAGTTTAAACCGGGTGAAAGCTTTCTTT. The rearrangement links TRBV28 to TRBJ1-1; D is ambiguous. CDR3 length: 12 amino acids. Trimming removed 2 bases from V and 9 bases from J, with 10 bases in between. Per the germline V gene, CDR1 is MDHEN and CDR2 is SYDVKM. Based on the CDR3 plus reference TRBV28 and TRBJ1-1, the full variable domain is DVKVTQSSRYLVKRTGEKVFLECVQDMDHENMFWYRQDPGLGLRLIYFSYDVKMKEKGDIPEGYSVSREKKERFSLILESASTNQTSMYLCASSLNRVKAFFGQGTRLTVV.

This clone has just one count. The chain is built from TRBV7-2 and TRBJ1-4, with D maybe TRBD1 (5 bases). The CDR3 runs 14 residues. Germline-derived CDR1 and CDR2 are SGHTA and FQGNSA. V was trimmed by 6 bases and J by 3 bases, leaving 11 bases between them. CDR3 DNA: TGTGCCAGCAGGCAGGGAAAGGCTAATGAAAAACTGTTTTTT. Protein: CASRQGKANEKLFF.

The CDR3 spells CASSYSETGNTEAFF. The CDR3 DNA is TGTGCCAGCAGTTACTCAGAAACAGGGAACACTGAAGCTTTCTTT. The chain is built from TRBV6-5 and TRBJ1-1, with D tentatively TRBD1 (5 bases). In germline, CDR1 is MNHEY, CDR2 SVGAGI. V gave up 0 bases and J gave up 1 base, with 9 bases separating them. CDR3 length: 15 residues.

The chain carries TRBV7-2 and TRBJ2-7, with 7 bases fitting TRBD1. V dropped 5 bases and J dropped 4; count of bases not matched to a gene: 11. The CDR3 consists of 15 residues. Germline V gene sequence: CDR1 SGHTA, CDR2 FQGNSA. The DNA of the CDR3 is TGTGCCAGCAGCCATTCCGGGACAGAACCTTACGAGCAGTACTTC. This gives the protein CASSHSGTEPYEQYF. The full variable domain, its missing parts supplied by reference TRBV7-2 and TRBJ2-7, is GAGVSQSPSNKVTEKGKDVELRCDPISGHTALYWYRQSLGQGLEFLIYFQGNSAPDKSGLPSDRFSAERTGGSVSTLTIQRTQQEDSAVYLCASSHSGTEPYEQYFGPGTRLTVT.